This T cell receptor (beta chain) was sequenced during a study of post-analysis software for immune sequencing data. About this clonotype itself: Its antigen is still unknown.

The CDR3 covers 18 residues. Trimming removed 2 bases from V and 0 bases from J, with 14 bases in between. CDR1 is MNHEY, CDR2 SVGAGI, per germline. Built from TCR beta cDNA, the libraries had unique molecular identifiers in them. TCRdb fed the PCR reads into MiXCR, producing one record per CDR3 protein. Found here are 750,000 to 950,000 distinct CDR3 sequences, approximately 53% of them singletons; the top ten hold over 4%. Study outcomes and limitations: Controls had lower frequencies than patients of about 5 TRBV segments, which included TRBV5-6, TRBV5-1 and TRBV20-1.

The clonotype was recovered from a girl aged 10 to 17 with multiple sclerosis. J is TRBJ1-6 and V is TRBV6-5, with TRBD1 as a possible D gene (6 bases). The sequenced sample was blood. CDR3 sequence reads: CASSYLTGISSYNSPLHF. DNA for the CDR3: TGTGCCAGCAGTTACCTTACAGGGATCAGCTCCTATAATTCACCCCTCCACTTT.